These 17 T cell receptor beta chains share one sample of origin, sequenced in a study of shared clonotypes between healthy human individuals. Only in-frame clones appear in the TCRdb table, and some are missing; sequencing was by immunoSEQ multiplex PCR. Of about 2.5 million clones detected, roughly 92% appear once; the ten largest clones hold 0.3% to 0.4%. The source material was naive CD4+ T cells from PBMCs. Subset indicated: CD45RA+ positively selected. These receptors were collected from a man between 18 and 29 years old in good health. Some clones in this sample may be carry-over from other donors' samples.

J is TRBJ2-7 and V is TRBV6-1; D is undetermined. CDR1 is MNHNS, CDR2 SASEGT, per germline. The CDR3 sequence is 14 residues long. Deletions cut 3 bases from V and 2 bases from J, with 11 bases between. CDR3 protein: CASSEFAGPYEQYF. Written as DNA, the CDR3 is TGTGCCAGCAGTGAGTTCGCCGGGCCCTACGAGCAGTACTTC.

Of note for this clone: This same CDR3 is encoded by further DNA sequences in the sample. The chain links TRBV5-1 to TRBJ2-2; no firm D call. The CDR3 is made up of 14 amino acids. CDR1 SGHRS and CDR2 YFSETQ come from the germline V gene. Trimming stripped 0 bases from V and 6 bases from J, with 9 bases between. CDR3 nucleotides: TGCGCCAGCAGCTTGGGGGGTCGCGCCGGGGAGCTGTTTTTT. Its translation is CASSLGGRAGELFF.

The chain uses TRBV6-1 and TRBJ1-2; possible D gene TRBD1, 5 bases. The CDR3 length is 15 residues. Germline V gives CDR1 MNHNS, CDR2 SASEGT. V gave up 4 bases and J gave up 0 bases, with 12 bases separating them. The CDR3: CASSVRTFTNYGYTF. CDR3 sequence (DNA): TGTGCCAGCAGTGTACGGACATTCACTAACTATGGCTACACCTTC.

This chain links TRBV29-1 with TRBJ1-4; 7 bases line up with TRBD1. The CDR3 has 14 residues. Germline V CDR1 and CDR2: SQVTM, ANQGSEA. The V segment lost 6 bases and the J segment 2 bases; nucleotides outside the gene matches: 6. CDR3 sequence (DNA): TGCAGCGTCGCCTACAGGGGCACTAATGAAAAACTGTTTTTT. Encoded protein: CSVAYRGTNEKLFF. Together with reference TRBV29-1 and TRBJ1-4, the CDR3 gives the full variable domain: SAVISQKPSRDICQRGTSLTIQCQVDSQVTMMFWYRQQPGQSLTLIATANQGSEATYESGFVIDKFPISRPNLTFSTLTVSNMSPEDSSIYLCSVAYRGTNEKLFFGSGTQLSVL.

The chain recombines TRBV9 with TRBJ1-4; 9 bases are shared with TRBD1. CDR1 is SGDLS and CDR2 is YYNGEE in the germline V gene. With V trimmed by 4 bases and J by 6 bases, 4 bases remained unmatched. This CDR3 region has 14 residues. For the CDR3, the DNA is TGTGCCAGCAGCTCGAGGACAGGGGATGAAAAACTGTTTTTT. Amino acids: CASSSRTGDEKLFF.

The genes are TRBV9 and TRBJ1-4, with D possibly TRBD1 on 6 matching bases. The V end was cut by 4 bases, the J end by 0 bases, with 13 bases between. CDR1 is SGDLS, CDR2 YYNGEE, per germline. This CDR3 has 16 residues. The CDR3 reads CASSLKDSPTNEKLFF. CDR3 DNA: TGTGCCAGCAGCCTGAAGGACAGCCCAACTAATGAAAAACTGTTTTTT.

The sample holds one count of this clone. The chain links TRBV6-5 to TRBJ1-5, with D maybe TRBD1 (6 bases). The CDR3 contains 15 residues. Per the germline V gene, CDR1 is MNHEY and CDR2 is SVGAGI. V lost 4 bases to trimming and J lost 3 bases, with 13 bases between them. The CDR3: CASSWRGDLNQPQHF. The CDR3 DNA sequence: TGTGCCAGCAGTTGGAGGGGGGACCTCAATCAGCCCCAGCATTTT.

The gene calls are TRBV28 and TRBJ2-5, with D perhaps matching TRBD1 or TRBD2 (5 bases each). The V and J ends lost 1 base and 3 bases respectively, with 15 bases between them. Looked up from germline, CDR1 is MDHEN and CDR2 is SYDVKM. The CDR3 covers 16 residues. This CDR3 reads CASSLLSGTVEETQYF. The CDR3 DNA reads TGTGCCAGCAGTTTATTGTCTGGGACGGTGGAAGAGACCCAGTACTTC.

This chain connects TRBV5-1 to TRBJ1-3; TRBD1 is a possible D gene (5 bases). In germline, CDR1 is SGHRS, CDR2 YFSETQ. This CDR3 is 17 amino acids long. Trimming took 3 bases from V and 0 from J, leaving 16 bases between them. CDR3 nucleotide sequence: TGCGCCAGCAGCTACACGGGACTGATGAGCTCTGGAAACACCATATATTTT. Its translation: CASSYTGLMSSGNTIYF.

The chain links TRBV5-5 to TRBJ2-7; weak D call: TRBD1 (5 bases). The germline gives CDR1 SGHKS, CDR2 YYEKEE (reference sequence). The CDR3 sequence is 12 residues long. Trimming pared 5 bases from V and 3 bases from J, leaving 9 bases between. CDR3 nucleotide sequence: TGTGCCAGCAGACTGGGGCTCTACGAGCAGTACTTC. Translation gives CASRLGLYEQYF.

The J gene is TRBJ2-5, the V gene TRBV5-1, with D perhaps assigned TRBD1 or TRBD2 (5 bases each). V was shortened by 0 bases and J by 1 base, with 10 bases between the two germline ends. This CDR3 contains 15 residues. In germline, CDR1 is SGHRS, CDR2 YFSETQ. The CDR3: CASSLVPGAQETQYF. CDR3 nucleotides: TGCGCCAGCAGCTTGGTACCCGGGGCCCAAGAGACCCAGTACTTC.

The chain joins TRBV30 to TRBJ2-1; the match to TRBD2 covers 15 bases. The CDR3 has 14 amino acids. Germline CDR1 and CDR2: GTSNPN and SVGIG (reference sequence). The DNA of the CDR3 is TGTGCTGGGGGGACTAGCGGGAGGCGCAATGAGCAGTTCTTC. This codes for CAGGTSGRRNEQFF.

The chain links TRBV6-1 to TRBJ1-5; the D is unclear. There are 14 residues in the CDR3. Germline V gene sequence: CDR1 MNHNS, CDR2 SASEGT. The ends were cut back, 6 bases at V and 1 base at J, with 10 bases in the middle. In DNA form, the CDR3 reads TGTGCCAGCAGCCGCCAGTTAAGCAATCAGCCCCAGCATTTT. Its translation is CASSRQLSNQPQHF.

The rearrangement uses TRBV7-6 and TRBJ2-6; D might be TRBD1 (6 bases). Trimming shortened V by 5 bases and J by 0 bases, and 8 bases separated the two germline ends. CDR3 size: 15 residues. The V gene's germline CDR1 is SGHVS and CDR2 FNYEAQ. The DNA for the CDR3 is TGTGCCAGCAGCCAGACAGGCTCTGGGGCCAACGTCCTGACTTTC. Its protein is CASSQTGSGANVLTF.

This clone was seen only once. The genes are TRBV6-6 and TRBJ2-3, with no clear D. This CDR3 has 14 amino acids. CDR1 MNHNY and CDR2 SVGAGI come from the germline V gene (reference sequence). The V end lost 3 bases, the J end lost 1 base, and 8 bases lay between the germline ends. Written as DNA, the CDR3 is TGTGCCAGCAGTTATTCCCCCGGCACAGATACGCAGTATTTT. This translates into CASSYSPGTDTQYF.

Concerning this clone: The same CDR3 also results from other DNA sequences found in this sample. The chain recombines TRBV28 with TRBJ2-1; the D is unclear. V lost 6 bases to trimming and J lost 10 bases, with 7 bases between them. CDR1 and CDR2 from the germline V gene are MDHEN and SYDVKM. The CDR3 length is 10 residues. CDR3 sequence reads: CASSFREQFF. The CDR3 DNA reads TGTGCCAGCAGCTTTCGGGAGCAGTTCTTC.

This chain connects TRBV2 to TRBJ2-5; D not resolved. Germline V CDR1 and CDR2: SNHLY, FYNNEI. The CDR3 extends over 14 amino acids. V lost 5 bases to trimming and J lost 2 bases, with 12 bases between them. DNA of the CDR3: TGTGCCAGCAGTCCATCCGGAGTTCAAGAGACCCAGTACTTC. This translates into CASSPSGVQETQYF.